One sample yielded the 20 T cell receptor beta chains listed below, sequenced in a study of Ad26.COV2.S vaccination and SARS-CoV-2 variants. Specified treatment: around 19 received Ad26.COV2.S at low or high dose, single or two shots; roughly five received placebo; per-sample allocation not given. The samples were gathered on day 63 after the first injection of vaccine or placebo. Here immunoSEQ multiplex PCR was the method, and the copy in TCRdb shows in-frame clones only, minus some. The table has approximately 450,000 clones, roughly 90% seen once. The sample was peripheral blood, taken in a trial of Ad26.COV2.S vaccine versus placebo. These receptors were obtained from a person between 18 and 59 years old who received the Ad26.COV2.S COVID-19 vaccine or a placebo.

CDR3 bases: TGTGCCAGCAGCGTTGCGGGACAGGGGAACAATGAGCAGTTCTTC. Encoded protein: CASSVAGQGNNEQFF. This chain uses TRBV11-2 with TRBJ2-1, with 10 bases matching TRBD1. This CDR3 is built from 15 residues. Trimming removed 5 bases from V and 5 bases from J; junction bases left unmatched: 6. The V gene's germline CDR1 is SGHAT and CDR2 FQNNGV.

The chain uses TRBV18 and TRBJ2-1; 9 bases map to TRBD2. V was clipped by 6 bases and J by 8 bases; unmatched bases: 14. CDR1 KGHSH and CDR2 LQKENI come from the germline V gene. The CDR3 loop spans 16 amino acids. The CDR3 loop reads CASSPIIAGAHHEQFF. The CDR3 DNA follows: TGTGCCAGCTCGCCAATCATAGCGGGGGCTCATCATGAGCAGTTCTTC.

The CDR3 spells CASSLDLGGGYEQYF. In DNA form, the CDR3 reads TGTGCCAGCAGCTTAGATTTGGGGGGAGGTTACGAGCAGTACTTC. The chain uses TRBV11-2 and TRBJ2-7; the D gene is possibly TRBD2 (6 bases). Germline V gives CDR1 SGHAT, CDR2 FQNNGV. Between the trimmed V and J ends, which lost 0 bases and 4 bases, there was a span of 13 bases. There are 15 residues in the CDR3.

This chain joins TRBV27 and TRBJ2-7; 10 bases map to TRBD1. Looked up from germline, CDR1 is MNHEY and CDR2 is SMNVEV (reference sequence). The V gene end was trimmed by 4 bases and the J gene end by 0 bases; junction bases not matched to a gene: 6. The CDR3 totals 16 residues. CDR3 in DNA: TGTGCCAGCAGTTCCCCGGGACAGGGGAGCTCCTACGAGCAGTACTTC. Translating it yields CASSSPGQGSSYEQYF.

The chain uses TRBV27 and TRBJ2-7; 11 nucleotides line up with TRBD2. Germline lookup yields CDR1 MNHEY and CDR2 SMNVEV (reference sequence). J lost 3 bases, V lost 7 bases, and 5 bases had no gene match. There are 14 residues in the CDR3. CDR3 residues: CASTTSGRHYEQYF. CDR3 DNA: TGTGCCAGCACCACTAGCGGGAGACACTACGAGCAGTACTTC.

The chain is built from TRBV11-2 and TRBJ2-2; possible D gene TRBD2, 5 bases. Germline V gene data show CDR1 as SGHAT and CDR2 as FQNNGV. V lost 5 bases and J 8 bases, leaving 15 bases between the germline ends. The CDR3 totals 14 residues. The CDR3 region has the DNA TGTGCCAGCAGCCCTACTAGGAATGGTGGGGAGCTGTTTTTT. It specifies CASSPTRNGGELFF.

Worth noting for this clone: This same CDR3 is encoded by further DNA sequences in the sample. The gene calls are TRBV5-6 and TRBJ1-5; D call uncertain. The germline V gene encodes CDR1 SGHDT and CDR2 YYEEEE. Trimming pared 0 bases from V and 0 bases from J, leaving 7 bases between. The CDR3 spans 15 residues. The CDR3 region is CASSLGGYSNQPQHF. CDR3 nucleotide sequence: TGTGCCAGCAGCTTGGGGGGTTATAGCAATCAGCCCCAGCATTTT.

The V and J genes are TRBV21-1 and TRBJ1-6; no DNA check was done on the table's D call, TRBD1. TRBV21-1 is a pseudogene segment. The CDR3 has 14 residues. CDR3 in DNA: TGTGCCAGCCGACTGTGGACAGGGGAGTCACCCCTCCACTTT. Its translation: CASRLWTGESPLHF.

Comment on this clone: Other DNA sequences from this sample encode an identical CDR3 as well. The genes are TRBV12-3 or TRBV12-4 and TRBJ1-1; D uncertain. Trimming removed 3 bases from V and 2 bases from J, with 4 bases in between. This CDR3 region has 12 residues. The CDR3 is CASSLSNTEAFF. The CDR3 DNA reads as TGTGCCAGCAGTTTGTCAAACACTGAAGCTTTCTTT.

There are a few counts of this clone. J is TRBJ2-7 and V is TRBV14; D assignment may be TRBD1 or TRBD2 (8 bases each). Germline CDR1 and CDR2: SGHDN and FVKESK. V was clipped by 1 base and J by 1 base, with 14 bases between them. The CDR3 is 16 residues long. The CDR3 DNA reads TGTGCCAGCAGCCAAGGCGGGGGGACAGGATCCTACGAGCAGTACTTC. Protein product: CASSQGGGTGSYEQYF. The full variable domain, with the rest looked up from reference TRBV14 and TRBJ2-7, is EAGVTQFPSHSVIEKGQTVTLRCDPISGHDNLYWYRRVMGKEIKFLLHFVKESKQDESGMPNNRFLAERTGGTYSTLKVQPAELEDSGVYFCASSQGGGTGSYEQYFGPGTRLTVT.

This chain links TRBV30 with TRBJ1-4; 7 bases map to TRBD1. The CDR3 has 12 residues. The V gene's germline CDR1 is GTSNPN and CDR2 SVGIG (reference sequence). With 7 bases clipped from V and 6 bases from J, the junction kept 5 bases outside the gene matches. In DNA, the CDR3 is TGTGCCTTGGGACAGTCGGATGAAAAACTGTTTTTT. It encodes CALGQSDEKLFF.

V usage is TRBV19 and J usage is TRBJ2-5; TRBD1 is a possible D gene (5 bases). Germline loops: CDR1 LNHDA, CDR2 SQIVND (reference sequence). The CDR3 sequence is 14 residues long. V dropped 3 bases and J dropped 5 bases, with 13 bases sitting between them. CDR3 sequence reads: CASSMDMGRETQYF. CDR3 DNA: TGTGCCAGTAGTATGGACATGGGTCGTGAGACCCAGTACTTC.

The rearrangement links TRBV29-1 to TRBJ2-7, with D possibly being TRBD1 (6 bases). Trimming removed 1 base from V and 7 bases from J, with 20 bases in between. The CDR3 is made up of 15 amino acids. The germline V gene has CDR1 SQVTM and CDR2 ANQGSEA. The chain's CDR3 is CSVEAWGQHGLEQYF. In nucleotides, the CDR3 is TGCAGCGTTGAAGCGTGGGGACAACATGGTCTGGAGCAGTACTTC.

This clone has just one count. The gene calls are TRBV5-1 and TRBJ1-3; TRBD1 is a possible D gene (5 bases). V was pared by 4 bases and J by 1 base, with 12 bases between. This CDR3 spans 15 amino acids. The V gene's germline CDR1 is SGHRS and CDR2 YFSETQ. The CDR3 DNA reads TGCGCCAGCAGCGAGGTCCAGGGTTCTGGAAACACCATATATTTT. Protein product: CASSEVQGSGNTIYF.

The rearrangement uses TRBV12-5 and TRBJ2-2; the match to TRBD2 covers 11 bases. Per the germline V gene, CDR1 is LGHNT and CDR2 is FRNRAP. CDR3 size: 23 residues. V lost 1 base to trimming and J lost 5 bases; unmatched junction nucleotides: 24. The CDR3 sequence is CASGLASKLGGGTASGRTGELFF. The CDR3 region has the DNA TGTGCTAGTGGTTTGGCCTCCAAACTGGGTGGCGGGACGGCTAGCGGGAGGACCGGGGAGCTGTTTTTT.

The chain links TRBV18 to TRBJ2-7; TRBD1 aligns across 7 bases. The CDR3 has 14 residues. Trimming took 3 bases from V and 5 from J; bases not matched to a gene: 7. Germline V gene lookup returns CDR1 KGHSH and CDR2 LQKENI. This CDR3 is CASSPRQGSNEQYF. CDR3 coding DNA: TGTGCCAGCTCACCCAGACAGGGTTCCAACGAGCAGTACTTC.

The J gene is TRBJ2-5, the V gene TRBV5-4, with 8 nucleotides matching TRBD2. V dropped 3 bases and J dropped 4; count of bases not matched to a gene: 14. CDR3 length: 17 amino acids. Germline lookup yields CDR1 SGHNT and CDR2 YYREEE (reference sequence). CDR3 residues: CASSSLGRGLVVETQYF. The CDR3 nucleotides are TGTGCCAGCAGCTCCTTGGGTAGGGGACTAGTTGTAGAGACCCAGTACTTC. The variable domain in full, completed from reference TRBV5-4 and TRBJ2-5, reads ETGVTQSPTHLIKTRGQQVTLRCSSQSGHNTVSWYQQALGQGPQFIFQYYREEENGRGNFPPRFSGLQFPNYSSELNVNALELDDSALYLCASSSLGRGLVVETQYFGPGTRLLVL.

A single count supports this clone. The chain links TRBV30 to TRBJ1-1, with TRBD1 as a possible D gene (5 bases). Germline V gene lookup returns CDR1 GTSNPN and CDR2 SVGIG (reference sequence). The CDR3 loop spans 14 amino acids. The ends were cut back, 5 bases at V and 2 bases at J, with 15 bases in the middle. DNA of the CDR3: TGTGCCTGGTCAACATGGGGGAGTAACACTGAAGCTTTCTTT. This encodes CAWSTWGSNTEAFF. The full variable domain, with the rest looked up from reference TRBV30 and TRBJ1-1, is SQTIHQWPATLVQPVGSPLSLECTVEGTSNPNLYWYRQAAGRGLQLLFYSVGIGQISSEVPQNLSASRPQDRQFILSSKKLLLSDSGFYLCAWSTWGSNTEAFFGQGTRLTVV.

V is TRBV4-1 and J is TRBJ2-1; TRBD2 aligns across 14 bases. The CDR3 contains 17 residues. From germline, CDR1 is MGHRA and CDR2 YSYEKL. The V segment lost 0 bases and the J segment 6 bases; nucleotides outside the gene matches: 4. As DNA, the CDR3 is TGCGCCAGCAGCCAAGATCCCGGGACTAGCGGGAGCAATGAGCAGTTCTTC. As protein: CASSQDPGTSGSNEQFF.

The chain joins TRBV7-9 to TRBJ2-3, with D hard to call. The CDR3 is 16 residues long. The germline CDR1 and CDR2 sequences are SEHNR and FQNEAQ (reference sequence). With 1 base removed from V and 0 bases from J, the gap between germline ends came to 11 bases. The CDR3 loop reads CASSLDGAPSTDTQYF. The DNA for the CDR3 is TGTGCCAGCAGCTTAGATGGCGCACCTAGCACAGATACGCAGTATTTT.